The T cell receptor beta chain under discussion was sequenced for a study of T cell repertoires in cytomegalovirus infection. In the study overall: Both recently identified HLA-C-restricted and well-studied HLA-B-restricted CMV epitopes were used in the study. From public TCR beta signatures came an indication of both CMV infection and matching HLA type.

With respect to this clonotype: Its antigen is still unknown.

Whole-study findings and limits: HLA-C-restricted CMV clonotypes gave the most frequent clonotype in two of eight donors. Adding up the frequency of public TCR beta families identified people who carried CMV plus the relevant HLA.

MiXCR, applied by TCRdb to the reads, yields one record per CDR3 protein. The data hold roughly 730,000 distinct CDR3 sequences, with around 31% observed a single time. The receptor comes from a human donor in good health (CMV status not recorded). Some clones in this sample may be carry-over from other donors' samples. The sequenced sample was cultured PBMCs, obtained from culture after CMV antigen stimulation.

The chain's CDR3 is CASTKVPGQGGYEQFF. The CDR3 bases are TGCGCCAGCACCAAAGTCCCGGGACAGGGGGGGTATGAGCAGTTCTTC. The chain joins TRBV4-1 to TRBJ2-1; 11 bases are a match to TRBD1. Germline V gene sequence: CDR1 MGHRA, CDR2 YSYEKL. Trimming removed 7 bases from V and 8 bases from J; junction bases left unmatched: 13. The CDR3 runs 16 residues.